Below, 30 T cell receptor beta chains from the same sample are listed, as sequenced in a study of control samples from healthy donors and cancer patients. Using immunoSEQ multiplex PCR, the repertoire was profiled, and TCRdb retains in-frame clones only, with some absent. The sample has approximately 83,000 clones; approximately 93% are singletons. The material sequenced was blood. Receptors originate from a woman aged 25-40 years in good health.

The V and J genes are TRBV11-2 and TRBJ1-1; D is unclear. Deletions cut 1 base from V and 4 bases from J, with 7 bases between. CDR1 and CDR2 from the germline V gene are SGHAT and FQNNGV. The CDR3 spans 13 residues. The CDR3 sequence: CASSLGVRTEAFF. Here the CDR3 DNA reads TGTGCCAGCAGCTTAGGGGTACGCACTGAAGCTTTCTTT.

The chain links TRBV13 to TRBJ1-5; D perhaps matches TRBD1 (6 bases). The CDR3 runs 14 residues. The V and J ends lost 6 bases and 9 bases respectively, with 18 bases between them. Germline V gene data show CDR1 as PRHDT and CDR2 as FYEKMQ (reference sequence). The CDR3 DNA is TGTGCCAGCAGTCGAGGGGGGGAGGGGAGGCCCCAGCATTTT. As protein: CASSRGGEGRPQHF.

J is TRBJ1-1 and V is TRBV27, with D possibly being TRBD1 (6 bases). V was trimmed by 1 base and J by 1 base, leaving 7 bases between them. This CDR3 has 14 residues. Germline CDR1 MNHEY, CDR2 SMNVEV (reference sequence). This CDR3 is CASSLYRENTEAFF. The CDR3 DNA reads TGTGCCAGCAGTTTATACAGGGAGAACACTGAAGCTTTCTTT.

This sequence joins TRBV12-3 or TRBV12-4 and TRBJ1-1; D not certain. This CDR3 contains 13 residues. V was clipped by 6 bases and J by 1 base, with 9 bases between them. Here the CDR3 reads CASRSGWNTEAFF. CDR3 DNA sequence: TGTGCCAGCAGGTCCGGATGGAACACTGAAGCTTTCTTT.

J is TRBJ1-2 and V is TRBV2; D not resolved. The V end lost 3 bases, the J end lost 2 bases, and 13 bases lay between the germline ends. The CDR3 loop spans 15 amino acids. Per the germline V gene, CDR1 is SNHLY and CDR2 is FYNNEI. The CDR3 is CASSERRPRNYGYTF. Here the CDR3 DNA reads TGTGCCAGCAGTGAGAGGAGGCCTCGCAACTATGGCTACACCTTC.

A single count supports this clone. The chain combines TRBV4-2 with TRBJ1-5; TRBD1 is a possible D gene (6 bases). Germline V gives CDR1 LGHNA, CDR2 YNFKEQ. V lost 4 bases and J lost 2, with 15 bases in between. The CDR3 contains 16 residues. CDR3 region: CASSREGGERNQPQHF. The CDR3 coding sequence is TGTGCCAGCAGCCGAGAAGGGGGGGAGCGCAATCAGCCCCAGCATTTT.

J is TRBJ1-5 and V is TRBV7-9; D gene ambiguous. The V gene lost 0 bases and the J gene lost 7 bases, with 7 bases spanning the gap. The CDR3 is made up of 13 amino acids. CDR1 and CDR2 from the germline V gene are SEHNR and FQNEAQ (reference sequence). The CDR3 sequence is CASSLAAGQPQHF. The CDR3 bases are TGTGCCAGCAGCTTAGCGGCGGGGCAGCCCCAGCATTTT.

This chain connects TRBV5-8 to TRBJ1-1; 7 nucleotides align to TRBD1. The CDR3 contains 16 residues. V was clipped by 2 bases and J by 1 base; unmatched bases: 8. CDR1 and CDR2 from the germline V gene are SGHTS and YDEGEE. The CDR3: CASSLYPRTGNTEAFF. The DNA for the CDR3 is TGTGCCAGCAGCTTATATCCGCGGACAGGGAACACTGAAGCTTTCTTT.

This chain links TRBV18 with TRBJ2-5; TRBD2 matches at 8 bases. Germline loops: CDR1 KGHSH, CDR2 LQKENI. With V trimmed by 4 bases and J by 5 bases, 6 bases remained unmatched. This CDR3 has 14 amino acids. For the CDR3, the DNA is TGTGCCAGCTCACGAAGCCCGGGGGGGGAGACCCAGTACTTC. Its translation is CASSRSPGGETQYF.

This chain connects TRBV14 to TRBJ2-7; D might be TRBD1 (5 bases). The CDR3 sequence is 12 residues long. The germline V gene encodes CDR1 SGHDN and CDR2 FVKESK. Deletions cut 3 bases from V and 3 bases from J, with 6 bases between. This chain's CDR3 is CASSQGLYEQYF. CDR3 nucleotides: TGTGCCAGCAGCCAGGGGCTCTACGAGCAGTACTTC.

CDR3 nucleotides: TGTGCCAGCGGTCAGGCTTCAGGAAGGGATACGCAGTATTTT. Translation gives CASGQASGRDTQYF. V usage is TRBV11-3 and J usage is TRBJ2-3; D not resolved. Germline CDR1 SGHNT, CDR2 YENEEA. Trimming removed 8 bases from V and 6 bases from J, with 18 bases in between. CDR3 length equals 14 residues. The entire variable domain, with the rest obtained from reference TRBV11-3 and TRBJ2-3, is as follows: EAGVVQSPRYKIIEKKQPVAFWCNPISGHNTLYWYLQNLGQGPELLIRYENEEAVDDSQLPKDRFSAERLKGVDSTLKIQPAELGDSAVYLCASGQASGRDTQYFGPGTRLTVL.

This chain joins TRBV18 and TRBJ1-2, with D possibly TRBD1 on 5 matching bases. CDR3 length equals 14 residues. CDR1 and CDR2 from the germline V gene are KGHSH and LQKENI. The V gene lost 3 bases and the J gene lost 8 bases, with 16 bases spanning the gap. CDR3 amino acids: CASSPTTVGDGYTF. In DNA form, the CDR3 reads TGTGCCAGCTCACCCACCACAGTCGGGGACGGCTACACCTTC.

The rearrangement uses TRBV7-9 and TRBJ1-1; D is uncertain. The CDR3 spans 12 residues. CDR1 and CDR2 from the germline V gene are SEHNR and FQNEAQ (reference sequence). Deletions cut 5 bases from V and 7 bases from J, with 11 bases between. The CDR3 here is CASSDQADEAFF. The CDR3 DNA follows: TGTGCCAGCAGCGACCAGGCGGATGAAGCTTTCTTT. Full variable domain (rest looked up from reference TRBV7-9 and TRBJ1-1): DTGVSQNPRHKITKRGQNVTFRCDPISEHNRLYWYRQTLGQGPEFLTYFQNEAQLEKSRLLSDRFSAERPKGSFSTLEIQRTEQGDSAMYLCASSDQADEAFFGQGTRLTVV.

The rearrangement uses TRBV4-1 and TRBJ1-4; 7 nucleotides align to TRBD1. Per germline, CDR1 MGHRA and CDR2 YSYEKL. This CDR3 is built from 16 residues. The junction had 8 bases not matched to a gene; V was cut back by 0 bases and J by 7 bases. The chain's CDR3 is CASSQDAAGGFEKLFF. In nucleotides, the CDR3 is TGCGCCAGCAGCCAAGATGCCGCAGGGGGTTTTGAAAAACTGTTTTTT.

The chain uses TRBV20-1 and TRBJ2-1; 15 bases line up with TRBD2. Germline lookup yields CDR1 DFQATT and CDR2 SNEGSKA (reference sequence). The J segment lost 2 bases and the V segment lost 3 bases, leaving 5 bases of the junction unmatched. The CDR3 spans 17 residues. Here the CDR3 reads CSASLGTSGGPYNEQFF. CDR3 in DNA: TGCAGTGCTAGTCTCGGGACTAGCGGGGGGCCCTACAATGAGCAGTTCTTC.

This clone was seen only once. The chain joins TRBV2 to TRBJ2-7; 7 positions agree with TRBD1. This CDR3 region has 12 residues. Germline lookup yields CDR1 SNHLY and CDR2 FYNNEI. The V and J ends lost 9 bases and 3 bases, in that order; junction bases with no gene match: 5. In DNA form, the CDR3 reads TGTGCCAGTCTGACAGGGAGCTACGAGCAGTACTTC. Its translation is CASLTGSYEQYF.

The chain links TRBV12-3 or TRBV12-4 to TRBJ1-1; D is ambiguous. Trimming shortened V by 6 bases and J by 1 base, and 9 bases separated the two germline ends. CDR3 length: 13 amino acids. The CDR3 protein is CASRNVGNTEAFF. As DNA, the CDR3 is TGTGCCAGCAGAAACGTGGGGAACACTGAAGCTTTCTTT.

This clone showed up just once. The chain joins TRBV9 to TRBJ1-1; D gene uncertain. Germline values: CDR1 SGDLS, CDR2 YYNGEE. The CDR3 consists of 16 residues. The V end was cut by 4 bases, the J end by 2 bases, with 18 bases between. CDR3 amino acids: CASSPQLVGVNTEAFF. The CDR3 bases are TGTGCCAGCAGCCCCCAGTTAGTGGGCGTTAACACTGAAGCTTTCTTT.

The chain has TRBV6-1 and TRBJ2-7; 11 bases agree with TRBD2. The CDR3 spans 15 residues. Germline loops: CDR1 MNHNS, CDR2 SASEGT. Losses at the gene ends were 2 bases for V and 7 bases for J; bases not matched to a gene: 7. CDR3 coding DNA: TGTGCCAGCAGTGAACTAGCGGGGGGCCCAGGGGAGCAGTACTTC. This translates into CASSELAGGPGEQYF.

Written as DNA, the CDR3 is TGCGCCAGCAGCACAAGGACAGGGGGCGTCGGCGGGGAGCTGTTTTTT. Its translation is CASSTRTGGVGGELFF. The chain combines TRBV5-1 with TRBJ2-2; 11 nucleotides match TRBD1. V gave up 4 bases and J gave up 7 bases; unmatched junction bases: 9. Germline CDR1 and CDR2: SGHRS and YFSETQ. The CDR3 length is 16 residues.

This chain joins TRBV29-1 and TRBJ1-2; no definite D call. V was trimmed by 4 bases and J by 7 bases, leaving 7 bases between them. Per the germline V gene, CDR1 is SQVTM and CDR2 is ANQGSEA. The CDR3 covers 10 residues. The CDR3: CSVASPGYTF. DNA of the CDR3: TGCAGCGTTGCGTCACCTGGCTACACCTTC.

The genes are TRBV7-9 and TRBJ1-2; 9 bases fit TRBD1. The CDR3 runs to 14 residues. Germline trimming cut 4 bases from V and 3 bases from J; bases unmatched to any gene: 3. From germline, CDR1 is SEHNR and CDR2 FQNEAQ (reference sequence). CDR3 sequence (DNA): TGTGCCAGCAGCTACAGGGGGCTCGACTATGGCTACACCTTC. Its protein product is CASSYRGLDYGYTF.

This chain uses TRBV2 with TRBJ2-3; 12 nucleotides align to TRBD2. The germline V gene encodes CDR1 SNHLY and CDR2 FYNNEI. The CDR3 sequence is 16 residues long. The J segment lost 5 bases and the V segment lost 6 bases, leaving 9 bases of the junction unmatched. The CDR3 region is CASRALAGGPGDTQYF. The DNA for the CDR3 is TGTGCCAGCAGAGCCCTAGCGGGAGGGCCAGGAGATACGCAGTATTTT.

The genes are TRBV10-3 and TRBJ1-6; D gene unclear. The germline V and J ends were trimmed by 0 bases and 5 bases, with 8 bases remaining between them. Germline assignment: CDR1 ENHRY and CDR2 SYGVKD. There are 15 residues in the CDR3. The CDR3 DNA is TGTGCCATCAGTGAGTCCGGACGGGATAATTCACCCCTCCACTTT. The encoded protein is CAISESGRDNSPLHF.

The J gene is TRBJ1-2, the V gene TRBV5-1, with a weak D call TRBD1 (5 bases). Germline V gene lookup returns CDR1 SGHRS and CDR2 YFSETQ. The CDR3 spans 13 residues. Trimming took 1 base from V and 4 from J, leaving 8 bases between them. This CDR3 reads CASSLTQGYGYTF. The DNA of the CDR3 is TGCGCCAGCAGCTTGACGCAGGGCTATGGCTACACCTTC.

The chain is built from TRBV28 and TRBJ1-1; no reliable D call. The germline V gene encodes CDR1 MDHEN and CDR2 SYDVKM. Trimming pared 5 bases from V and 7 bases from J, leaving 11 bases between. The CDR3 has 12 residues. In nucleotides, the CDR3 is TGTGCCAGCAGTCCCGGGGTACTTGAAGCTTTCTTT. As protein: CASSPGVLEAFF.

The chain joins TRBV6-1 to TRBJ2-7; a weak D match, TRBD1 (6 bases). Germline CDR1 MNHNS, CDR2 SASEGT. The CDR3 consists of 14 residues. V shed 0 bases and J shed 3 bases, with 9 bases lying between them. CDR3 nucleotide sequence: TGTGCCAGCAGTGAAGCTGGGACAAGCTACGAGCAGTACTTC. It specifies CASSEAGTSYEQYF.

This clone has a single count. The chain uses TRBV6-1 and TRBJ2-1; perhaps TRBD2 as D (5 bases). The CDR3 has 19 amino acids. Germline V gene data show CDR1 as MNHNS and CDR2 as SASEGT. V lost 1 base to trimming and J lost 0 bases, with 19 bases between them. The CDR3 sequence: CASSEGPSTNLGSYNEQFF. CDR3 sequence (DNA): TGTGCCAGCAGTGAAGGGCCTAGCACAAACCTTGGCTCCTACAATGAGCAGTTCTTC.

V gene TRBV6-5 combines with J gene TRBJ2-2; TRBD2 is a possible D gene (6 bases). Germline CDR1 is MNHEY and CDR2 is SVGAGI. This CDR3 contains 13 residues. Trimming took 9 bases from V and 4 from J, leaving 12 bases between them. The CDR3 sequence is CASQLAVTGELFF. The CDR3, as DNA: TGTGCCAGTCAACTAGCAGTCACCGGGGAGCTGTTTTTT.

In its sample, this clone was seen a few times. V and J are TRBV7-8 and TRBJ2-3; D perhaps matches TRBD1 (6 bases). CDR3 size: 14 residues. The germline V gene encodes CDR1 SGHVS and CDR2 FQNEAQ. Trimming shortened V by 2 bases and J by 2 bases, and 8 bases separated the two germline ends. In DNA, the CDR3 is TGTGCCAGCAGCTTAAGGGGGAACACAGATACGCAGTATTTT. It yields the protein CASSLRGNTDTQYF. The whole variable domain, filled in from reference TRBV7-8 and TRBJ2-3, reads GAGVSQSPRYKVAKRGQDVALRCDPISGHVSLFWYQQALGQGPEFLTYFQNEAQLDKSGLPSDRFFAERPEGSVSTLKIQRTQQEDSAVYLCASSLRGNTDTQYFGPGTRLTVL.